This is a list of T cell receptor beta chains from one sample in a study of blood T cell repertoires in COVID-19. The assay was immunoSEQ multiplex PCR, and TCRdb's table has in-frame clones only and misses some. The sample includes about 190,000 clones, approximately 80% of them seen just once. The sequencing input was peripheral blood. The receptor set was obtained from a man in his fifties who had recovered from COVID-19. CDR3s include the opening cysteine and the closing phenylalanine or tryptophan. The order of the fields is J gene, V gene, D gene, clone size, CDR3 DNA, CDR3 protein. D genes are given only for firm matches. For some rows the clone size is stated as once, few or many, or as a class when expanded; others skip it.

>TRBJ2-2|TRBV9|TRBD2|-
TGTGCCAGCAGCGTACTAGCGGGAGCCGGGGAGCTGTTTTTT
CASSVLAGAGELFF
>TRBJ2-1|TRBV7-2|TRBD1|-
TGTGCCAGCAGCCCCCGGGACAGGGGATACTTCTTC
CASSPRDRGYFF
>TRBJ2-1|TRBV5-1|TRBD2|-
TGCGCCAGCAGCCTCCCCCGGACTAGCCTTGTAAGGTCCTACAATGAGCAGTTCTTC
CASSLPRTSLVRSYNEQFF
>TRBJ1-4|TRBV2|TRBD1|-
TGTGCCAGCAGCGGACAGGGGGCGCTTGAAAAACTGTTTTTT
CASSGQGALEKLFF
>TRBJ2-1|TRBV4-2|-|few
TGTGCCAGCAGCCAAGAACAGTACAATGAGCAGTTCTTC
CASSQEQYNEQFF
>TRBJ1-2|TRBV7-9|TRBD1|few
TGTGCCAGCAGCGACACAGGGGGCAACTATGGCTACACCTTC
CASSDTGGNYGYTF
>TRBJ2-1|TRBV6-5|TRBD2|-
TGTGCCAGCAGTTACCTAGCGGGAGCTCCCAATGAGCAGTTCTTC
CASSYLAGAPNEQFF
>TRBJ2-7|TRBV27|-|-
TGTGCCAGCAGTCCGCAGGGGAGCTCCTACGAGCAGTACTTC
CASSPQGSSYEQYF
>TRBJ1-3|TRBV19|TRBD1|-
TGTGCCACCCGACAGGGATGGGGAAACACCATATATTTT
CATRQGWGNTIYF
>TRBJ1-2|TRBV29-1|TRBD1|few
TGCAGCGTTGTTGGACAGGGGAACTATGGCTACACCTTC
CSVVGQGNYGYTF
>TRBJ2-1|TRBV7-6|TRBD2|few
TGTGCCAGCAGCCCCGGACTAGCGGGGTCCTACAATGAGCAGTTCTTC
CASSPGLAGSYNEQFF
>TRBJ2-7|TRBV7-8|TRBD1|-
TGTGCCAGCAGCGCCACCACAGGGGTCGCCTACGAGCAGTACTTC
CASSATTGVAYEQYF
>TRBJ2-3|TRBV7-2|-|-
TGTGCCAGCAGCTTTGGGGTGTCGGGAGTTTCAGATACGCAGTATTTT
CASSFGVSGVSDTQYF
>TRBJ2-5|TRBV25-1|-|-
TGTGCCAGCAGTGAAAACCTGGGCCCCCGCATGAAGACCCAGTACTTC
CASSENLGPRMKTQYF
>TRBJ1-1|TRBV11-2|TRBD1|-
TGTGCCAGCAGCGCTCGGACAGGACTGAACACTGAAGCTTTCTTT
CASSARTGLNTEAFF
>TRBJ1-1|TRBV6-5|TRBD1|-
TGTGCCAGCAGTCGACAGGGCGGCACTGAAGCTTTCTTT
CASSRQGGTEAFF
>TRBJ2-7|TRBV18|TRBD2|-
TGTGCCAGCTCACTCCAGGGAGGGGATTCCTACGAGCAGTACTTC
CASSLQGGDSYEQYF
>TRBJ2-2|TRBV28|-|-
TGTGCCAGCAGAAGACAAGGGGGTAACACCGGGGAGCTGTTTTTT
CASRRQGGNTGELFF
>TRBJ2-3|TRBV28|-|few
TGTGCCAGCAGTTCAGGGTTCGCGCAGTATTTT
CASSSGFAQYF
>TRBJ2-5|TRBV19|TRBD2|-
TGTGCCAGTAGTATCGGGACTAGCGGACAAGAGACCCAGTACTTC
CASSIGTSGQETQYF
>TRBJ2-3|TRBV5-1|-|-
TGCGCCAGCAGCTTAGGGACTTTTTTAGGAGATACGCAGTATTTT
CASSLGTFLGDTQYF
>TRBJ1-6|TRBV4-2|TRBD1|few
TGTGCCAGCAGCCAAGATTTAGGGGGACAGGGGTATTCACCCCTCCACTTT
CASSQDLGGQGYSPLHF